One sample yielded the 2 T cell receptor beta chains listed below, sequenced in a study of blood T cells in healthy people across ages. Then a second PCR, running roughly 6 to 12 cycles, was carried out with a sample-barcoded 5' primer and a J-beta primer mix. MiXCR, applied by TCRdb to the 5' RACE reads, yields one record per CDR3 protein. The sample lists around 1.5 million distinct CDR3 sequences; approximately 42% were seen once. Sequences were obtained from blood. Source of these receptors: a woman between 18 and 29 years old in good health.

The V call is TRBV28, the J call TRBJ2-7, with 7 bases lining up with TRBD1. CDR3 length equals 12 residues. In germline, CDR1 is MDHEN, CDR2 SYDVKM. With V trimmed by 11 bases and J by 12 bases, 16 bases remained unmatched. CDR3 sequence (DNA): TGTGCCGTCCGGGACAGAGGTTCTTATTGGTACTTC. Translation: CAVRDRGSYWYF.

This chain connects TRBV15 to TRBJ2-5; 11 bases fit TRBD2. The DNA matches TRBJ2-1 better at its end, which makes the J call doubtful. Germline V gene sequence: CDR1 LNHNV, CDR2 YYDKDF (reference sequence). The CDR3 contains 18 residues. CDR3 region: CATSRSPLAGGGQETQFF. As DNA, the CDR3 is TGTGCCACCAGCAGATCCCCTCTAGCGGGGGGAGGCCAAGAGACCCAGTTCTTC.